This is a list of T cell receptor beta chains from one sample in a study of blood T cell repertoires in COVID-19. The protocol was immunoSEQ multiplex PCR, while the TCRdb copy is restricted to in-frame clones and leaves out a portion. The sample consists of nearly 40,000 clones, roughly 86% of them appearing once. Material for sequencing was peripheral blood. The receptors derive from a man aged 50 to 59 in a cohort sampled during active COVID-19. CDR3s include the opening cysteine and the closing phenylalanine or tryptophan. The order of the fields is CDR3 DNA, CDR3 protein, J gene, V gene, clone size, D gene. The D gene is left open where the match is weak. Where a row states a size, it is once, few, many or the class of an expanded clone; other rows omit it.

cdr3_nt: TGTGCCAGCAGTCCTCTGGCTGATCGATTGAACACTGAAGCTTTCTTT; cdr3_aa: CASSPLADRLNTEAFF; j_call: TRBJ1-1; v_call: TRBV28; clone_size: -; d_call: -
cdr3_nt: TGTGCCTCTACCGGGAGAGCCAAAAACATTCAGTACTTC; cdr3_aa: CASTGRAKNIQYF; j_call: TRBJ2-4; v_call: TRBV30; clone_size: -; d_call: -
cdr3_nt: TGCGCCAGCAGCCAAGTCGGGGGGGCCGGTCACAATGAGCAGTTCTTC; cdr3_aa: CASSQVGGAGHNEQFF; j_call: TRBJ2-1; v_call: TRBV4-3; clone_size: -; d_call: TRBD2
cdr3_nt: TGTGCCAGCGGTGGAGGGACAGGCTCTGGGGCCAACGTCCTGACTTTC; cdr3_aa: CASGGGTGSGANVLTF; j_call: TRBJ2-6; v_call: TRBV7-9; clone_size: -; d_call: TRBD1
cdr3_nt: TGTGCCAGCAGTTTATCCGGTCCCTACACAGGGCCTGGCGTTGAAGCTTTCTTT; cdr3_aa: CASSLSGPYTGPGVEAFF; j_call: TRBJ1-1; v_call: TRBV27; clone_size: -; d_call: -
cdr3_nt: TGTGCCAGCAGTGAAACAGTGGGCAATCAGCCCCAGCATTTT; cdr3_aa: CASSETVGNQPQHF; j_call: TRBJ1-5; v_call: TRBV6-1; clone_size: -; d_call: -
cdr3_nt: TGTGCCAGCAGCCAAGACAGGGGATATAACTATGGCTACACCTTC; cdr3_aa: CASSQDRGYNYGYTF; j_call: TRBJ1-2; v_call: TRBV27; clone_size: -; d_call: TRBD1
cdr3_nt: TGTGCCAGCAGCGCCGCAGGACAGGGGGGTCAGCCCCAGCATTTT; cdr3_aa: CASSAAGQGGQPQHF; j_call: TRBJ1-5; v_call: TRBV9; clone_size: -; d_call: TRBD1
cdr3_nt: TGTGCCAGTAGTGAGTGGGTTACTTGGGGGGGCGGCACTGAAGCTTTCTTT; cdr3_aa: CASSEWVTWGGGTEAFF; j_call: TRBJ1-1; v_call: TRBV19; clone_size: -; d_call: -
cdr3_nt: TGTGCCAGCAGCGTCTGGCCGGGGGGGACAGATACGCAGTATTTT; cdr3_aa: CASSVWPGGTDTQYF; j_call: TRBJ2-3; v_call: TRBV7-2; clone_size: -; d_call: TRBD2
cdr3_nt: TGCGCCAGCAGCTTGGCCGCATTGGGCATAAGGGAGGCTTTCTTT; cdr3_aa: CASSLAALGIREAFF; j_call: TRBJ1-1; v_call: TRBV5-1; clone_size: -; d_call: -
cdr3_nt: TGTGCCAGCAGCTTAGCCCTCCTTCTAACAGATACGCAGTATTTT; cdr3_aa: CASSLALLLTDTQYF; j_call: TRBJ2-3; v_call: TRBV7-9; clone_size: -; d_call: -
cdr3_nt: TGTGCCAGCAGCCCAGGCAATCAGCCCCAGCATTTT; cdr3_aa: CASSPGNQPQHF; j_call: TRBJ1-5; v_call: TRBV12-3/TRBV12-4; clone_size: -; d_call: -
cdr3_nt: TGTGCCAGCAACCTCGGGGGGGCCAACGTCCTGACTTTC; cdr3_aa: CASNLGGANVLTF; j_call: TRBJ2-6; v_call: TRBV6-1; clone_size: -; d_call: -
cdr3_nt: TGTGCCACCAGCAGAGATCTGATGAGTTTAGAAGAGACCCAGTACTTC; cdr3_aa: CATSRDLMSLEETQYF; j_call: TRBJ2-5; v_call: TRBV15; clone_size: -; d_call: -
cdr3_nt: TGTGCCAGCAGCCAAGAGGGGACAGGGCATCAGCCCCAGCATTTT; cdr3_aa: CASSQEGTGHQPQHF; j_call: TRBJ1-5; v_call: TRBV3-1/TRBV3-2; clone_size: few; d_call: TRBD1
cdr3_nt: TGTGCCTGGAACAGGCGACGGTCCGTCACCGGGGAGCTGTTTTTT; cdr3_aa: CAWNRRRSVTGELFF; j_call: TRBJ2-2; v_call: TRBV30; clone_size: -; d_call: -
cdr3_nt: TGTGCCAGTAGTATCCCCCCCGGACAGGGCGACTATGGCTACACCTTC; cdr3_aa: CASSIPPGQGDYGYTF; j_call: TRBJ1-2; v_call: TRBV19; clone_size: -; d_call: TRBD1
cdr3_nt: TGTGCCAGCAGGCCTTTTCTTAGCGGGATCTACGAGCAGTACTTC; cdr3_aa: CASRPFLSGIYEQYF; j_call: TRBJ2-7; v_call: TRBV7-2; clone_size: -; d_call: TRBD2
cdr3_nt: TGTGCCAGCAGTTACCCGACAGGGTCGAGGGATACGCAGTATTTT; cdr3_aa: CASSYPTGSRDTQYF; j_call: TRBJ2-3; v_call: TRBV6-6; clone_size: -; d_call: TRBD1
cdr3_nt: TGTGCCAGCGCGGGGGACCCCCACACAGATACGCAGTATTTT; cdr3_aa: CASAGDPHTDTQYF; j_call: TRBJ2-3; v_call: TRBV6-4; clone_size: -; d_call: TRBD2
cdr3_nt: TGCGCCAGCAGCCAGACAGGGTGGGTAGTTGACACTGAAGCTTTCTTT; cdr3_aa: CASSQTGWVVDTEAFF; j_call: TRBJ1-1; v_call: TRBV4-3; clone_size: -; d_call: TRBD1
cdr3_nt: TGTGCCAGTAGTATACAGGGGGCAGGAGAGACCCAGTACTTC; cdr3_aa: CASSIQGAGETQYF; j_call: TRBJ2-5; v_call: TRBV19; clone_size: -; d_call: TRBD1
cdr3_nt: TGTGCCAGCAGCTTAGCGCGGGCAGTTCAAGAGACCCAGTACTTC; cdr3_aa: CASSLARAVQETQYF; j_call: TRBJ2-5; v_call: TRBV7-2; clone_size: -; d_call: -
cdr3_nt: TGTGCCAGCAGTTGGGACTTCCCCCCAGATACGCAGTATTTT; cdr3_aa: CASSWDFPPDTQYF; j_call: TRBJ2-3; v_call: TRBV6-6; clone_size: -; d_call: -
cdr3_nt: TGTGCCAGCAGCCCGGAGGAGAGCACAGATACGCAGTATTTT; cdr3_aa: CASSPEESTDTQYF; j_call: TRBJ2-3; v_call: TRBV3-1/TRBV3-2; clone_size: -; d_call: -
cdr3_nt: TGTGCCAGCAGCCAAGAGGTGAGGTCTAACGGGGGGGAGCTGTTTTTT; cdr3_aa: CASSQEVRSNGGELFF; j_call: TRBJ2-2; v_call: TRBV14; clone_size: once; d_call: -
cdr3_nt: TGTGCCAGCAGCTCGACTAGGACCTACAATGAGCAGTTCTTC; cdr3_aa: CASSSTRTYNEQFF; j_call: TRBJ2-1; v_call: TRBV7-9; clone_size: -; d_call: -
cdr3_nt: TGTGCCAGCGGAGGTCGACAGGCTGCCGCCTCCTACGAGCAGTACTTC; cdr3_aa: CASGGRQAAASYEQYF; j_call: TRBJ2-7; v_call: TRBV27; clone_size: -; d_call: -
cdr3_nt: TGTGCCAGCTCCCCTGACAGGGCGTCCTACAATGAGCAGTTCTTC; cdr3_aa: CASSPDRASYNEQFF; j_call: TRBJ2-1; v_call: TRBV18; clone_size: -; d_call: TRBD1
cdr3_nt: TGTGCCAGCAGCTTTGGGCCGGGGACACTCAATGAGCAGTTCTTC; cdr3_aa: CASSFGPGTLNEQFF; j_call: TRBJ2-1; v_call: TRBV7-3; clone_size: -; d_call: -
cdr3_nt: TGCGCCAGCAGCCAAGATCGGACAGACTTTAACACTGAAGCTTTCTTT; cdr3_aa: CASSQDRTDFNTEAFF; j_call: TRBJ1-1; v_call: TRBV4-1; clone_size: -; d_call: -
cdr3_nt: TGTGCCAGCAGCTTACGGGCCAGGGGTTCAGAGACCCAGTACTTC; cdr3_aa: CASSLRARGSETQYF; j_call: TRBJ2-5; v_call: TRBV11-2; clone_size: -; d_call: -
cdr3_nt: TGTGCCTGGAGCTCGCCCGGGGGCTACACCTTC; cdr3_aa: CAWSSPGGYTF; j_call: TRBJ1-2; v_call: TRBV30; clone_size: once; d_call: -
cdr3_nt: TGTGCCAGCAAAATCTCGAGCAATCAGCCCCAGCATTTT; cdr3_aa: CASKISSNQPQHF; j_call: TRBJ1-5; v_call: TRBV12-3/TRBV12-4; clone_size: few; d_call: -
cdr3_nt: TGTGCCAGCGGGACAGGGGGCCTTAACACTGAAGCTTTCTTT; cdr3_aa: CASGTGGLNTEAFF; j_call: TRBJ1-1; v_call: TRBV9; clone_size: -; d_call: TRBD1
cdr3_nt: TGTGCCAGCAGCTCGGACTGGCCCCAGGACGAGCAGTACTTC; cdr3_aa: CASSSDWPQDEQYF; j_call: TRBJ2-7; v_call: TRBV7-8; clone_size: few; d_call: -
cdr3_nt: TGTGCCAGCAGTTTATCGGGACAGGGACCCTACGAGCAGTACTTC; cdr3_aa: CASSLSGQGPYEQYF; j_call: TRBJ2-7; v_call: TRBV27; clone_size: few; d_call: TRBD1
cdr3_nt: TGCGCCAGCCGCACTAGAGACAAAGAGACCCAGTACTTC; cdr3_aa: CASRTRDKETQYF; j_call: TRBJ2-5; v_call: TRBV5-1; clone_size: -; d_call: -
cdr3_nt: TGCGCCAGCAGCTTGGAAGGACTCTTGAACACCGGGGAGCTGTTTTTT; cdr3_aa: CASSLEGLLNTGELFF; j_call: TRBJ2-2; v_call: TRBV5-1; clone_size: once; d_call: -
cdr3_nt: TGTGCCAGCAGCTATTCCGGGACTACCTCGATGGAGGGCTACACCTTC; cdr3_aa: CASSYSGTTSMEGYTF; j_call: TRBJ1-2; v_call: TRBV13; clone_size: -; d_call: -
cdr3_nt: TGTGCCACCCGGGAGGTTGAAGCTTTCTTT; cdr3_aa: CATREVEAFF; j_call: TRBJ1-1; v_call: TRBV7-8; clone_size: -; d_call: -
cdr3_nt: TGTGCCAGTAGGTGGCGGGCAGAGTCCATGAACACTGAAGCTTTCTTT; cdr3_aa: CASRWRAESMNTEAFF; j_call: TRBJ1-1; v_call: TRBV19; clone_size: -; d_call: -
cdr3_nt: TGTGCCAGCTCACCGGGCAGGGACACCGGGGAGCTGTTTTTT; cdr3_aa: CASSPGRDTGELFF; j_call: TRBJ2-2; v_call: TRBV18; clone_size: -; d_call: -
cdr3_nt: TGTGCCAGCAGCCCCTACGGCGGATACAATGAGCAGTTCTTC; cdr3_aa: CASSPYGGYNEQFF; j_call: TRBJ2-1; v_call: TRBV7-8; clone_size: -; d_call: -
cdr3_nt: TGCGCCAGCAGTCACCCGGACTACGCGAACACCGGGGAGCTGTTTTTT; cdr3_aa: CASSHPDYANTGELFF; j_call: TRBJ2-2; v_call: TRBV5-1; clone_size: few; d_call: -
cdr3_nt: TGTGCCAGCAACAACCCTAGCGGGAGCTACAATGAGCAGTTCTTC; cdr3_aa: CASNNPSGSYNEQFF; j_call: TRBJ2-1; v_call: TRBV6-5; clone_size: -; d_call: TRBD2
cdr3_nt: TGTGCCAGCTCACCTACGACACGAAAAGACACTGAAGCTTTCTTT; cdr3_aa: CASSPTTRKDTEAFF; j_call: TRBJ1-1; v_call: TRBV18; clone_size: -; d_call: -
cdr3_nt: TGCGCCAGCAGCCAAGAAAAAGACATGACAGATACGCAGTGTTTT; cdr3_aa: CASSQEKDMTDTQCF; j_call: TRBJ2-3; v_call: TRBV4-1; clone_size: -; d_call: -